These 18 T cell receptor beta chains share one sample of origin, sequenced in a study of chemoradiotherapy in HPV16-positive cancers. Sequencing was performed with immunoSEQ multiplex PCR; in TCRdb, only in-frame clones are kept and a portion is missing. The data contain roughly 13,000 clones, under 85% of them singletons. Specimen collection occurred from a patient who underwent chemoradiotherapy. These receptors originate from a human donor with HPV-associated anogenital cancer.

This chain joins TRBV28 and TRBJ2-3; 8 positions agree with TRBD1. The CDR3 contains 17 residues. Germline assignment: CDR1 MDHEN and CDR2 SYDVKM. Losses at the gene ends were 5 bases for V and 1 base for J; bases not matched to a gene: 11. CDR3 DNA sequence: TGTGCCAGCAGTCCATACAGGGGGTCCCAAGGCACAGATACGCAGTATTTT. Translation gives CASSPYRGSQGTDTQYF. The full variable domain, completed using reference TRBV28 and TRBJ2-3, is DVKVTQSSRYLVKRTGEKVFLECVQDMDHENMFWYRQDPGLGLRLIYFSYDVKMKEKGDIPEGYSVSREKKERFSLILESASTNQTSMYLCASSPYRGSQGTDTQYFGPGTRLTVL.

The chain recombines TRBV5-1 with TRBJ1-2, with D tentatively TRBD1 (5 bases). The CDR3 spans 13 residues. The ends were cut back, 0 bases at V and 4 bases at J, with 7 bases in the middle. CDR1 and CDR2 from the germline V gene are SGHRS and YFSETQ. CDR3 nucleotide sequence: TGCGCCAGCAGCTTGGCCGACAGCTATGGCTACACCTTC. It specifies CASSLADSYGYTF.

The rearrangement uses TRBV19 and TRBJ1-1; 9 bases match TRBD1. CDR1 is LNHDA, CDR2 SQIVND, per germline (reference sequence). The V gene end was trimmed by 3 bases and the J gene end by 0 bases; junction bases not matched to a gene: 8. The CDR3 consists of 17 residues. CDR3: CASSIVPGQGMNTEAFF. CDR3 DNA sequence: TGTGCCAGTAGTATTGTCCCGGGACAGGGAATGAACACTGAAGCTTTCTTT.

The chain uses TRBV6-5 and TRBJ2-1; no clear D gene. The V gene lost 5 bases and the J gene lost 10 bases, with 18 bases spanning the gap. Germline V gene data show CDR1 as MNHEY and CDR2 as SVGAGI. The CDR3 spans 14 residues. The CDR3 DNA reads as TGTGCCAGCAGTGTTTTAGGGCCCGGCGCAGAGCAGTTCTTC. Encoded protein: CASSVLGPGAEQFF.

This chain uses TRBV2 with TRBJ1-1, with 8 nucleotides matching TRBD1. V lost 5 bases to trimming and J lost 2 bases; unmatched junction nucleotides: 7. The germline V gene encodes CDR1 SNHLY and CDR2 FYNNEI. The length of the CDR3 is 15 residues. CDR3 coding DNA: TGTGCCAGCAGTCGGACAGGGCAGGTTAACACTGAAGCTTTCTTT. Translated, it gives CASSRTGQVNTEAFF.

The chain combines TRBV20-1 with TRBJ2-7; the D is unclear. V was pared by 3 bases and J by 4 bases, with 7 bases between. CDR1 is DFQATT and CDR2 is SNEGSKA in the germline V gene (reference sequence). The CDR3 is 11 residues long. The CDR3 sequence is CSARDDYEQYF. In DNA, the CDR3 is TGCAGTGCTAGGGACGATTACGAGCAGTACTTC.

The V gene is TRBV7-6, the J gene TRBJ2-5, with 9 bases identical to TRBD2. CDR1 and CDR2 from the germline V gene are SGHVS and FNYEAQ. The CDR3 is 20 amino acids. Germline trimming cut 1 base from V and 5 bases from J; bases unmatched to any gene: 20. CDR3: CASSLGRWSGRTRGWETQYF. CDR3 nucleotide sequence: TGTGCCAGCAGCTTAGGGAGGTGGAGCGGGAGGACACGGGGTTGGGAGACCCAGTACTTC.

The table lists this clone with a few counts. The chain combines TRBV7-9 with TRBJ1-2; D unresolved. This CDR3 has 12 residues. Trimming stripped 5 bases from V and 3 bases from J, with 7 bases between. CDR1 SEHNR and CDR2 FQNEAQ come from the germline V gene (reference sequence). The CDR3 region has the DNA TGTGCCAGCAGCCAAGCGCACTATGGCTACACCTTC. Amino acids: CASSQAHYGYTF.

In its sample, this clone was seen a few times. This sequence joins TRBV4-1 and TRBJ2-7, with a weak D call TRBD2 (6 bases). Trimming left V 2 bases short and J 5 bases short, with 13 bases between. This CDR3 has 14 residues. Germline V gives CDR1 MGHRA, CDR2 YSYEKL. For the CDR3, the DNA is TGCGCCAGCAGCCAACCAGGACTACGCAACGAGCAGTACTTC. It yields the protein CASSQPGLRNEQYF.

The chain combines TRBV7-9 with TRBJ1-6; D is perhaps TRBD1 (5 bases). Between the trimmed V and J ends, which lost 5 bases and 5 bases, there was a span of 10 bases. Per the germline V gene, CDR1 is SEHNR and CDR2 is FQNEAQ (reference sequence). The CDR3 loop spans 14 amino acids. The CDR3 reads CASSRDRDNSPLHF. The CDR3 DNA follows: TGTGCCAGCAGCCGAGACAGAGATAATTCACCCCTCCACTTT.

The chain couples TRBV11-3 to TRBJ2-7, with D unclear. CDR1 is SGHNT, CDR2 YENEEA, per germline. This CDR3 region has 14 residues. The V and J ends lost 5 bases and 1 base respectively, with 12 bases between them. The CDR3 sequence is CASSPDSFSYEQYF. The CDR3 DNA is TGTGCCAGCAGCCCCGATTCTTTTTCCTACGAGCAGTACTTC.

The V gene is TRBV5-4, the J gene TRBJ2-7; TRBD2 is a possible D gene (7 bases). Germline values: CDR1 SGHNT, CDR2 YYREEE (reference sequence). The V and J ends lost 4 bases and 3 bases respectively, with 20 bases between them. CDR3 size: 16 residues. For the CDR3, the DNA is TGTGCCAGCAGCAGAGGGGGGGCCCAAGACGGCTACGAGCAGTACTTC. It specifies CASSRGGAQDGYEQYF.

The chain has TRBV4-1 and TRBJ2-2; 9 positions agree with TRBD1. After removal of 2 bases from V and 5 bases from J, the junction contained 6 bases not matched to a gene. The CDR3 runs to 16 residues. Germline-derived CDR1 and CDR2 are MGHRA and YSYEKL. The CDR3 protein is CASSQRGQGNTGELFF. The CDR3 DNA sequence: TGCGCCAGCAGCCAACGGGGACAGGGAAATACCGGGGAGCTGTTTTTT.

The chain links TRBV19 to TRBJ1-5, with 11 bases aligning to TRBD1. After removal of 0 bases from V and 3 bases from J, the junction contained 7 bases not matched to a gene. The V gene's germline CDR1 is LNHDA and CDR2 SQIVND (reference sequence). The length of the CDR3 is 18 residues. The CDR3 DNA reads TGTGCCAGTAGTATAGATCGCGGGACAGGGGGACTCAATCAGCCCCAGCATTTT. It is translated as CASSIDRGTGGLNQPQHF.

This clone was found a few times. The chain couples TRBV30 to TRBJ1-1; D gene unclear. This CDR3 is built from 11 residues. The V gene's germline CDR1 is GTSNPN and CDR2 SVGIG (reference sequence). V was shortened by 4 bases and J by 9 bases, with 12 bases between the two germline ends. The CDR3 DNA follows: TGTGCCTGGAAAGTAGGGCTTCAAGCTTTCTTT. Amino acids: CAWKVGLQAFF.

This sequence joins TRBV30 and TRBJ2-1; D is ambiguous. This CDR3 is built from 13 residues. With 0 bases removed from V and 6 bases from J, the gap between germline ends came to 9 bases. CDR1 and CDR2 from the germline V gene are GTSNPN and SVGIG (reference sequence). CDR3 in DNA: TGTGCCTGGAGTGTAGGGCGGCCCAATGAGCAGTTCTTC. Encoded protein: CAWSVGRPNEQFF.

The chain uses TRBV7-9 and TRBJ1-4; 7 positions agree with TRBD1. The germline gives CDR1 SEHNR, CDR2 FQNEAQ (reference sequence). Trimming took 5 bases from V and 3 from J; bases not matched to a gene: 6. The CDR3 runs to 15 residues. CDR3 amino acids: CASSKRTGSNEKLFF. The CDR3 DNA sequence: TGTGCCAGCAGCAAACGGACAGGCTCTAATGAAAAACTGTTTTTT.

The chain has TRBV7-6 and TRBJ1-3; D might be TRBD1 (5 bases). V was trimmed by 1 base and J by 4 bases, leaving 11 bases between them. The CDR3 is 15 amino acids. Germline CDR1 reads SGHVS; CDR2 reads FNYEAQ. This CDR3 reads CASSLGAAGGNTIYF. The CDR3, as DNA: TGTGCCAGCAGCTTAGGGGCCGCAGGGGGAAACACCATATATTTT.